Below are 12 T cell receptor beta chains sequenced from a single sample in a study of CD8+CD57+ T cells in acquired aplastic anemia. Sequencing involved patients with CD8+CD57+ cell expansion previously shown by flow cytometry. Genomic DNA was employed as the template in profiling TCR beta VDJ and CDR3. TCRdb passed the reads through MiXCR, listing each CDR3 protein once. The table lists about 200,000 distinct CDR3 sequences, roughly 50% of them singletons. Material for sequencing was sorted CD4+, CD8+, or CD8+CD57+ T cells (not recorded which) from PBMCs. The receptors shown here come from a human donor with aplastic anemia.

This sequence joins TRBV10-3 and TRBJ1-3; no firm D call. CDR1 and CDR2 from the germline V gene are ENHRY and SYGVKD. V was pared by 8 bases and J by 0 bases, with 8 bases between. The CDR3 runs to 13 residues. This chain's CDR3 is CAIGKGSGNTIYF. The CDR3, as DNA: TGTGCCATCGGGAAGGGCTCTGGAAACACCATATATTTT.

J is TRBJ1-2 and V is TRBV24-1, with D possibly matching TRBD1 (5 bases). This CDR3 has 13 amino acids. Trimming pared 5 bases from V and 8 bases from J, leaving 14 bases between. From germline, CDR1 is KGHDR and CDR2 SFDVKD. The DNA for the CDR3 is TGTGCCACCAGTGTCGGGGCCGGGGGGGGCTACACCTTC. Encoded protein: CATSVGAGGGYTF.

The chain combines TRBV7-9 with TRBJ2-2, with 8 bases fitting TRBD2. The CDR3 has 16 residues. V lost 4 bases and J lost 0; bases outside the gene matches: 4. Germline assignment: CDR1 SEHNR and CDR2 FQNEAQ (reference sequence). The CDR3 nucleotides are TGTGCCAGCAGCTCCGGGGGGGGCGCGAACACCGGGGAGCTGTTTTTT. Translated: CASSSGGGANTGELFF.

At least ten counts were recorded for this clonotype. The gene calls are TRBV11-2 and TRBJ1-5, with 9 bases identical to TRBD1. CDR1 and CDR2 from the germline V gene are SGHAT and FQNNGV. J gave up 6 bases and V 4 bases, and 10 bases lay outside the gene matches. CDR3 size: 16 residues. The CDR3: CASSSRRTGDGQPQHF. CDR3 bases: TGTGCCAGCAGCTCGAGGAGGACAGGGGACGGTCAGCCCCAGCATTTT.

The chain employs TRBV6-1 and TRBJ1-2; D gene uncertain. CDR1 and CDR2 from the germline V gene are MNHNS and SASEGT. The V gene lost 3 bases and the J gene lost 2 bases, with 10 bases spanning the gap. The CDR3 totals 14 residues. CDR3: CASSERKGNYGYTF. The CDR3 coding sequence is TGTGCCAGCAGTGAGAGGAAAGGAAACTATGGCTACACCTTC.

This clonotype turned up a few times. Sequence at one end of the junction differs from germline and may be a read error. The chain joins TRBV5-8 to TRBJ1-6; D is possibly TRBD1 (6 bases). The CDR3 totals 10 residues. CDR1 is SGHTS, CDR2 YDEGEE, per germline. The CDR3 is CASSSRQESF. CDR3 DNA: TGCGCCAGCAGCTCCAGACAGGAGTCCTTT.

The V call is TRBV2, the J call TRBJ2-6, with 9 positions matching TRBD1. Germline CDR1 is SNHLY and CDR2 is FYNNEI. This CDR3 is 17 amino acids long. J was trimmed by 0 bases and V by 7 bases; bases with no gene match: 7. The CDR3 reads CASTPGQGVSGANVLTF. The CDR3 DNA is TGTGCCAGCACCCCGGGACAGGGAGTCTCTGGGGCCAACGTCCTGACTTTC.

This chain joins TRBV5-1 and TRBJ1-5; no definite D call. Germline CDR1 SGHRS, CDR2 YFSETQ. Trimming removed 1 base at V and 5 bases at J, with 10 bases between. The CDR3 extends over 14 amino acids. The CDR3 bases are TGCGCCAGCAGCTTGAGGGCAGGAGATCAGCCCCAGCATTTT. Translated, it gives CASSLRAGDQPQHF.

The chain couples TRBV2 to TRBJ1-5; D call uncertain. The ends were cut back, 4 bases at V and 1 base at J, with 5 bases in the middle. The CDR3 sequence is 13 residues long. Per germline, CDR1 SNHLY and CDR2 FYNNEI. The chain's CDR3 is CASSGQSNQPQHF. The CDR3 nucleotides read TGTGCCAGCAGTGGGCAGAGCAATCAGCCCCAGCATTTT.

This clonotype occurred many times. V and J are TRBV10-1 and TRBJ2-1; TRBD2 matches at 8 bases. CDR1 is WNHNN, CDR2 SYGVQD, per germline (reference sequence). The junction had 3 bases not matched to a gene; V was cut back by 2 bases and J by 0 bases. The CDR3 covers 16 residues. The DNA for the CDR3 is TGCGCCAGCAGTGAGGGACTAGCAAGCTCCTACAATGAGCAGTTCTTC. This translates into CASSEGLASSYNEQFF.

Notes on this clonotype: At one boundary the junction diverges from the germline segment, which might be a read error. The CDR3 region has the DNA TGTGCCAGCAGTTCTACAGGGGATGGCTACGCCTTC. Amino acid sequence: CASSSTGDGYAF. The chain carries TRBV11-3 and TRBJ1-2; 7 bases align to TRBD1. The CDR3 contains 12 residues. Germline V gene sequence: CDR1 SGHNT, CDR2 YENEEA.

CDR3 amino acids: CAISEGETENGYTF. The CDR3 DNA reads as TGTGCCATCAGTGAGGGTGAGACAGAAAATGGCTACACCTTC. This chain connects TRBV10-3 to TRBJ1-2; maybe TRBD1 (5 bases). Germline V gene sequence: CDR1 ENHRY, CDR2 SYGVKD. Deletions cut 2 bases from V and 6 bases from J, with 13 bases between. This CDR3 is 14 amino acids long.